Listed below are T cell receptor beta chains from one sample, sequenced in a study of shared clonotypes between healthy human individuals. Libraries were prepared by immunoSEQ multiplex PCR; TCRdb keeps only in-frame clonotypes and omits some of them. Of 850,000 to 1,200,000 clones listed, about three quarters are singletons. The sequenced material came from memory CD4+ T cells sorted from blood. These receptors originate from a man aged 18 to 30 in good health. Both conserved end residues are part of each CDR3. The D gene is left open where the match is weak. The size entry is marked missing in some rows and otherwise reads once, few, many or a size class.

>-|-|TRBV5-4|TRBJ2-1
CASSLVSRDEQFF
TGTGCCAGCAGCTTGGTTTCACGCGATGAGCAGTTCTTC
>-|-|TRBV5-1|TRBJ2-1
CASSLATNNEQFF
TGCGCCAGCAGCTTGGCGACCAACAATGAGCAGTTCTTC
>-|TRBD1|TRBV4-1|TRBJ1-2
CASSERALTGANYGYTF
TGCGCCAGCAGCGAAAGGGCCTTGACAGGGGCTAACTATGGCTACACCTTC
>-|TRBD2|TRBV9|TRBJ2-1
CASSAGLEGYNEQFF
TGTGCCAGCAGCGCAGGACTAGAGGGGTACAATGAGCAGTTCTTC
>-|-|TRBV5-1|TRBJ2-7
CASRGDLGGSYEQYF
TGCGCCAGCAGGGGAGATTTGGGGGGCTCCTACGAGCAGTACTTC
>once|TRBD2|TRBV30|TRBJ2-1
CAAASGFYNEQFF
TGTGCTGCCGCTAGCGGGTTCTACAATGAGCAGTTCTTC
>many|TRBD1|TRBV10-3|TRBJ1-1
CATSTGVGHTEAFF
TGTGCCACCTCGACAGGGGTAGGGCACACTGAAGCTTTCTTT
>-|TRBD2|TRBV9|TRBJ2-1
CASSALAGEFFEQFF
TGTGCCAGCAGCGCCCTAGCGGGAGAGTTTTTTGAGCAGTTCTTC
>-|TRBD1|TRBV19|TRBJ1-1
CASSDRARKWAFF
TGTGCCAGCTCCGACAGGGCCCGAAAATGGGCTTTCTTT
>-|TRBD1|TRBV19|TRBJ1-4
CASRAGTAVNEKLFF
TGTGCCAGTAGAGCGGGGACAGCTGTTAATGAAAAACTGTTTTTT
>-|TRBD1|TRBV4-3|TRBJ2-2
CASGRTGGGWGGELFF
TGCGCCAGCGGAAGGACAGGGGGCGGTTGGGGCGGGGAGCTGTTTTTT
>-|-|TRBV6-1|TRBJ1-4
CASSEARGRRVENEKLFF
TGTGCCAGCAGTGAAGCGCGGGGGAGGAGGGTTGAGAACGAAAAACTGTTTTTT
>-|TRBD2|TRBV7-9|TRBJ2-2
CASSSPPTSGKNTGELFF
TGTGCCAGCAGCTCCCCCCCGACTAGCGGGAAGAACACCGGGGAGCTGTTTTTT
>-|-|TRBV5-6|TRBJ1-2
CASSLRNFYGYTF
TGTGCCAGCAGCTTGAGGAACTTCTATGGCTACACCTTC
>-|-|TRBV28|TRBJ2-3
CASRVVPTDTQYF
TGTGCCAGCAGGGTCGTACCCACAGATACGCAGTATTTT
>-|-|TRBV1|TRBJ1-1
CTSSHPPLLNTEAFF
TGCACCAGCAGCCACCCCCCCCTGCTGAACACTGAAGCTTTCTTT
>-|-|TRBV28|TRBJ1-5
CASSSQKKFSNQPQHF
TGTGCCAGCAGTTCCCAGAAAAAGTTTAGCAATCAGCCCCAGCATTTT
>-|-|TRBV7-3|TRBJ2-7
CASSIQPTDKQYF
TGTGCCAGCAGTATCCAACCGACGGACAAGCAGTACTTC
>-|-|TRBV7-2|TRBJ1-3
CASSFDLSSGNTIYF
TGTGCCAGCAGCTTCGACTTAAGCTCTGGAAACACCATATATTTT
>once|-|TRBV4-3|TRBJ2-5
CASSLLCRAEQETQYF
TGCGCCAGCAGCCTCCTGTGTAGGGCGGAACAAGAGACCCAGTACTTC
>-|-|TRBV29-1|TRBJ2-5
CSVDGTRTQETQYF
TGCAGCGTTGATGGCACCAGAACCCAAGAGACCCAGTACTTC
>once|TRBD2|TRBV18|TRBJ2-7
CASSLGLKNEQYF
TGTGCCAGCTCCCTGGGACTAAAGAACGAGCAGTACTTC
>-|TRBD2|TRBV6-5|TRBJ2-7
CASRDSGSGYEQYF
TGTGCCAGCAGAGACAGCGGGAGTGGTTACGAGCAGTACTTC
>-|-|TRBV4-1|TRBJ1-3
CASSESQVPGNTIYF
TGCGCCAGCAGTGAATCACAGGTCCCTGGAAACACCATATATTTT
>-|-|TRBV18|TRBJ2-7
CASSPQSIQQYF
TGTGCCAGCTCACCACAATCTATCCAGCAGTACTTC
>-|-|TRBV18|TRBJ2-7
CASSPGSLREQYF
TGTGCCAGCTCACCAGGAAGTCTACGGGAGCAGTACTTC
>-|-|TRBV5-6|TRBJ1-1
CASSWGSKAEAFF
TGTGCCAGCAGCTGGGGGTCGAAGGCTGAAGCTTTCTTT
>-|-|TRBV10-3|TRBJ2-5
CAISDRVETQYF
TGTGCCATCAGTGACAGGGTGGAGACCCAGTACTTC
>-|-|TRBV15|TRBJ1-2
CATSRDRSKGVGGYTF
TGTGCCACCAGCAGAGATCGTTCGAAGGGGGTTGGTGGCTACACCTTC
>once|TRBD1|TRBV6-6|TRBJ2-7
CASRDRGPYEQYF
TGTGCCAGCCGGGACAGGGGTCCCTACGAGCAGTACTTC
>-|-|TRBV7-8|TRBJ2-5
CASSPWGQETQYF
TGTGCCAGCAGCCCGTGGGGGCAAGAGACCCAGTACTTC
>-|TRBD2|TRBV7-2|TRBJ2-5
CASSDPGLGDETQYF
TGTGCCAGCAGCGACCCGGGACTAGGGGATGAGACCCAGTACTTC
>-|-|TRBV7-8|TRBJ2-3
CASSLYGDTQYF
TGTGCCAGCAGCTTATATGGGGATACGCAGTATTTT
>-|-|TRBV15|TRBJ1-1
CATSSTGLSGTHTEAFF
TGTGCCACCAGCAGCACCGGCCTTAGCGGGACACACACTGAAGCTTTCTTT
>-|-|TRBV7-9|TRBJ1-1
CASSLDRTVMNTEAFF
TGTGCCAGCAGCTTAGACAGAACAGTAATGAACACTGAAGCTTTCTTT
>-|TRBD2|TRBV18|TRBJ2-7
CASSPSGTTYEQYF
TGTGCCAGCTCACCCTCCGGGACTACCTACGAGCAGTACTTC
>-|TRBD2|TRBV5-1|TRBJ2-5
CASSKGLAGVGETQYF
TGCGCCAGCAGCAAGGGACTAGCGGGAGTAGGGGAGACCCAGTACTTC